Reported below is one TCR beta chain. The CDR3 has 14 amino acids. Per the germline V gene, CDR1 is LGHNT and CDR2 is FRNRAP. Trimming removed 3 bases from V and 9 bases from J, with 14 bases in between. These data come from a study of PD-L1 blockade in urothelial cancer. Method: immunoSEQ multiplex PCR; TCRdb's copy keeps in-frame clones and lacks some. Among about 1,700 clones listed, 30% to 35% were seen once. The clonotype originates from a man aged 60 to 69 with urothelial cancer. The V and J genes are TRBV12-5 and TRBJ1-4; the D is unclear. Sequences were derived from tumor tissue, sampled before atezolizumab (anti-PD-L1) treatment. In DNA form, the CDR3 reads TGTGCTAGTGGTTTTTATGGAGATGATAAAAAACTGTTTTTT. Protein sequence: CASGFYGDDKKLFF.